This TCR beta chain was retrieved from a study of technical replicates of blood from a handful of donors. Sequencing used immunoSEQ multiplex PCR; TCRdb keeps in-frame clones, though not all of them. The table shows about 87,000 clones, with 95% occurring only once. CDR1 and CDR2 from the germline V gene are MNHEY and SVGAGI. V lost 5 bases, J lost 5 bases, and 4 bases stayed unmatched. The CDR3 has 13 residues. The chain uses TRBV6-5 and TRBJ2-5; TRBD2 matches 8 bases. This receptor was taken from a human donor in good health. Sequencing was performed on T cells isolated from PBMCs. The CDR3: CASSGGGGETQYF. Here the CDR3 DNA reads TGTGCCAGCAGTGGGGGCGGGGGGGAGACCCAGTACTTC.